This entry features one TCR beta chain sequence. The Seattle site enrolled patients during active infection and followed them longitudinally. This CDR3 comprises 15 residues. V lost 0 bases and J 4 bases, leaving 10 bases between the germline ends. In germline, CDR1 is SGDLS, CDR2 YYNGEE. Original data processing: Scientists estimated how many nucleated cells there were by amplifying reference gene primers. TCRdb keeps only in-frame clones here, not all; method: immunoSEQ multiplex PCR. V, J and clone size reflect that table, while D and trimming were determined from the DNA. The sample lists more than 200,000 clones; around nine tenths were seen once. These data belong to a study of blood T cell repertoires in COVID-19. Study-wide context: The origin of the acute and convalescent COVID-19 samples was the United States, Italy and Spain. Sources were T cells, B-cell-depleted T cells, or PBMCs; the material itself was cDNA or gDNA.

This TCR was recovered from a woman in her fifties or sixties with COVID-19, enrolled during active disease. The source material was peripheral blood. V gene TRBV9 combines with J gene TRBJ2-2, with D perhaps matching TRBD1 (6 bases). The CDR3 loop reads CASSVEWGRTGELFF. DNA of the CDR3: TGTGCCAGCAGCGTAGAATGGGGGCGCACCGGGGAGCTGTTTTTT.